This T cell receptor beta chain was recovered during a study of cytomegalovirus exposure and HLA in healthy donors (TCRdb year 2017). About the investigation overall: In an earlier analysis of under 750 of the donors, 276 Gb of sequence data and about 110 million unique TCR beta sequences from 180 million or so T cells were reported. Five DR-DQ haplotypes were handled as single units for association and clustering because linkage in the cohort was strong. An early release covering approximately 600 HLA-typed donors comprised about 310 gigabases of sequencing data and tens of millions of unique TCR sequences. In an earlier analysis of 587 of the donors, high-throughput TCR beta sequencing was used to judge whether each TCR beta V gene segment behaved as functional or pseudogenic. Across 398 genotyped donors of the cohort, an average of approximately 220,000 unique TCR beta nucleotide sequences per donor were sequenced, and 15% to 20% of those sequences were non-productive. The study combined high-throughput TCR immunosequencing, statistical association of individual TCRs with disease status, and machine learning to predict cytomegalovirus infection status. Rather than drawing on any new phenotypic data, the later analysis identified candidate immune exposures from TCR beta sequences and the way those sequences occurred across donors. All discovery cohort repertoires had been generated on a single sequencing platform. Besides the first cohort of about 730 subjects, a separate validation cohort made up of 120 different subjects was used. Alongside the repertoire data, information on donor age, sex, ethnicity and CMV serostatus was compiled. In a later genetic analysis, genome-wide SNP genotypes for 398 of the 666 donors were used, and that subset was treated as a discovery cohort. HLA typing covered class I and class II loci at four-digit resolution. The aim of the study was to test whether cataloging public T cell receptors could identify signatures of past pathogen exposure. A later analysis re-analyzed previously published TCR beta repertoires from 500 to 700 donors and added high-resolution HLA genotyping to study TCR occurrence patterns. Using immunosequencing, the study profiled T cell repertoires from about 610 subjects and related those repertoires to cytomegalovirus serostatus. Among the roughly 400 genotyped donors, around 79% belonged to the genetic ancestry cluster associated with self-reported Caucasian donors. The number of donors typed differed by locus, with roughly 620-640 for A, B, C, DRB1 and DQB1, roughly 550 for DQA1, over 600 for DPA1, and approximately 470 for DPB1.

Points on this clone: This receptor's antigen is unknown. Base qualities are missing; no much larger clone stands one base away.

Via the germline V gene, CDR1 is LGHNA and CDR2 YNFKEQ. V gives up 2 bases and J gives up 3 bases, and the segment between their germline ends measures 10 bases. Inclusive of the bounding cysteine and phenylalanine, the CDR3 is 15 residues long. Only CDR3 DNA is held: 45 bases, read in frame from base 1. The research as a whole found: Sequencing depth was assumed to be roughly uniform across donors in the presence/absence analyses, though that assumption may not hold. In a later analysis, HLA-associated TCR beta chains were found to be more clonally expanded and to have lower generation probabilities than equally common non-associated chains. The cohort was sequenced for TCR beta chains only, and without alpha or paired-chain data the features that could be detected were limited. When HLA alleles, especially DR and DQ, strongly co-occurred, attributing TCR associations to individual alleles was difficult. Most CMV-associated TCR beta chains appeared to be HLA-restricted in a later analysis, and the HLA associations seemed to be driven largely by CMV exposure. According to a later genetic analysis, donors in an Asian-associated ancestry cluster had fewer N-insertions in productive TCRs than the approximately 690-donor mean. The sequencing pipeline was judged likely to have produced a cluster of highly shared sequence variants as a technical artifact. Because the 87-base-pair reads could not distinguish some IMGT-functional V segments, including TRBV6-2 and TRBV6-3, those segments were excluded. The classifier was reported to diagnose cytomegalovirus status with high specificity and sensitivity in both the original cohort and the validation cohort. The earlier analysis of 587 of the donors excluded 15 to 20 rarely observed V segments, including chromosome 9 orphons, because counts were too low. A further reported finding was that TCR beta sequences accurately predicted the HLA-A and HLA-B alleles for most subjects in the first cohort. In an earlier analysis of 587 of the donors, most TCR beta V segments appeared in productive rearrangements about 87% or about 30% of the time, broadly matching IMGT annotations. In vitro tests confirmed that a few of the cytomegalovirus-associated TCR beta chains recognize cytomegalovirus antigens. CMV serostatus was the only immune exposure information available for the cohort. An association between a missense DCLRE1C variant and V-gene and J-gene trimming of TCR beta chains was found in a later genetic analysis and replicated in an independent cohort. The study gave a list of 150 to 200 TCR beta chains associated with cytomegalovirus. HLA typing was unavailable for some donors at each locus, so association tests used only the typed subset. Across donors, most TCR sequences were observed very rarely, whereas some public TCRs were present in many individuals. It was suggested by the authors that the approach could potentially be generalized to other disease states and immunological phenotypes. A later analysis reported that several top co-occurrence clusters appeared linked to parvovirus B19, influenza, CMV and Epstein-Barr virus. According to a later analysis, TCR association rates differed among HLA loci, with DRB1 alleles showing the most associated TCRs and HLA-C alleles showing the fewest. Linkage disequilibrium might explain the correlated functional status among segregating V segments, but an unknown experimental factor could not be ruled out. A later analysis associated 16,951 TCR beta sequences with specific HLA alleles at a false discovery rate of 0.05.

Receptor amplification or capture employed the immunoSEQ multiplex PCR assay. A mixture of 60 forward primers for TCR Vbeta segments and 13 reverse primers for TCR Jbeta segments was used in the multiplex PCR. Amplification of the CDR3 region of rearranged TCR beta genes was performed with a multiplex PCR assay on genomic DNA. Amplified TCR beta libraries were sequenced as 87-base-pair reads on the Illumina HiSeq System. The authors' analysis ran thus. Across the 500 to 750 repertoires, a later analysis counted 78 million or so unique TCR beta chains, about 10 million of which were shared by at least two donors. A nearest-neighbor algorithm error-corrected the raw reads and collapsed the reads into unique sequences, merging closely related sequences to remove PCR and sequencing errors. To assign V, D and J gene segments, CDR3 sequences were aligned to IMGT reference sequences. Each retained sequence needed at least a six-nucleotide match to both a V gene segment and a J gene segment. Rearrangements were classified as productive when the CDR3 lacked stop codons and remained in frame with V and J, and all other rearrangements were classified as non-productive. CDR3 was defined by IMGT convention, running from the second conserved V-encoded cysteine to the conserved J-encoded phenylalanine. In an earlier analysis of some 550 of the donors, sequences lacking an unambiguous match to a single V gene segment were excluded. In an earlier analysis of around 590 of the donors, a V segment was called functional when productive rearrangements were above 56.7%, and segregating when the standard deviation between donors exceeded 5%. To diagnose cytomegalovirus status from the catalog of TCR beta chain sequences, a statistical classification framework was built. V and J gene assignment, in a later analysis, came from comparing TCR nucleotide sequences with IMGT/GENE-DB human TR gene sequences. In a later analysis, CDR3 sequences and most-parsimonious VDJ recombination scenarios were assigned using the TCRdist pipeline. In a later analysis, every TCR beta chain was defined by the combination of its CDR3 amino acid sequence and its V-gene family, and reads without a unique V-gene family were dropped. To address suspected cross-contamination and a sequencing artifact, a later analysis removed some 620 highly shared, low-generation-probability nucleotide sequences. In a later analysis, a clonal expansion index was calculated for each public chain from normalized within-repertoire ranks of inferred template counts. In a later analysis, generation probabilities were computed using a VDJ recombination model fitted to out-of-frame rearrangements, and the results were checked against IGoR. In a later analysis, hypergeometric tests were used to score TCR-TCR, TCR-HLA and TCR-CMV co-occurrence, with a repertoire-size bias correction applied to TCR pairs. False discovery rates were estimated in a later analysis by permuting HLA or CMV assignments 20 times. A later analysis grouped co-occurring TCRs with DBSCAN, adding TCRdist sequence similarity when clustering within HLA-allele-positive subsets. Co-occurrence clustering excluded repertoires with fewer than 30,000 or more than 120,000 public chains, plus five with anomalous nucleotide sharing. Entries here come from immuneACCESS through TCRdb and include only in-frame sequences with V and J called. Some clones fail to appear in such tables; in the studies checked, an unresolved V gene covers under half of the shortfall, and the cause of the remainder is unknown. That table gives V, J and clone size, and the DNA gave D and trimming. Counted in this sample were about 200,000 clones; roughly 79% of them appeared once. The ten largest clones add up to roughly 1.9% of the sample.

The cohort comprised fewer than 750 healthy bone marrow donors. At the time of sampling, every cohort member was nominally healthy, though immune exposures that went unrecorded were likely present. The donor was CMV seronegative and belonged to the group of 320 or so seronegative cohort members. A peripheral blood sample was collected from each donor, and TCR beta sequencing was performed on peripheral blood mononuclear cells. Genomic DNA extraction from the blood cell samples was performed with the Qiagen DNeasy Blood Extraction Kit. The sequencing sample was made of PBMCs. Here the chain combines TRBV4-2 and TRBJ1-4, with TRBD1 tentatively as D gene (5 bases match). This receptor was taken from a male donor in good health and CMV-seronegative. Read as DNA, the sequence is TGTGCCAGCAGCCAACTGGGGGAGGCTAATGAAAAACTGTTTTTT. Protein translation: CASSQLGEANEKLFF.